The rows below give T cell receptor beta chains drawn from one sample of a study of T cell changes during pregnancy in multiple sclerosis. The data were produced by immunoSEQ multiplex PCR, yet TCRdb's version contains in-frame clones alone and is incomplete. The table includes around 30,000 clones, 90% detected once. The sample consisted of CD8+ T cells from peripheral blood mononuclear cells, taken in the second trimester of pregnancy. These receptors were taken from a female donor with multiple sclerosis, enrolled in a pregnancy study. CDR3s include the opening cysteine and the closing phenylalanine or tryptophan. The D gene is left open where the match is weak. Clone size is not always given. Where it is, it says once, few, many or a class for expanded clones.

NA,NA,TRBV7-2,TRBJ1-1,CASSLVLRGSEAFF,TGTGCCAGCAGCTTAGTTCTCAGGGGCTCTGAAGCTTTCTTT
NA,TRBD1,TRBV11-2,TRBJ2-4,CASSLGTATKNIQYF,TGTGCCAGCAGCTTGGGGACAGCAACCAAAAACATTCAGTACTTC
NA,NA,TRBV4-1,TRBJ2-2,CASSPRGGTGELFF,TGCGCCAGCAGCCCCAGGGGCGGTACCGGGGAGCTGTTTTTT
NA,TRBD1,TRBV29-1,TRBJ2-2,CSVVEGQGLAGAMNGELFF,TGCAGCGTTGTAGAGGGACAGGGCCTCGCGGGAGCCATGAACGGGGAGCTGTTTTTT
NA,TRBD2,TRBV7-2,TRBJ2-1,CASIDRLAGPYNEQFF,TGTGCCAGCATCGACAGACTAGCGGGCCCCTACAATGAGCAGTTCTTC
NA,NA,TRBV7-9,TRBJ2-3,CASSLSGQAADTQYF,TGTGCCAGCAGCTTATCGGGACAAGCGGCAGATACGCAGTATTTT
NA,NA,TRBV13,TRBJ2-7,CASSYSGTSSYEQYF,TGTGCCAGCAGCTATTCAGGGACATCCTCCTACGAGCAGTACTTC
NA,TRBD2,TRBV18,TRBJ2-1,CASSPRVAGDEQFF,TGTGCCAGCTCACCACGAGTAGCGGGGGATGAGCAGTTCTTC
once,TRBD2,TRBV7-3,TRBJ2-7,CASSFEQQRDYSYEQYF,TGTGCCAGCAGCTTCGAGCAGCAGCGGGACTACTCCTACGAGCAGTACTTC
NA,NA,TRBV11-2,TRBJ1-2,CASDARGGSEYGYTF,TGTGCCAGCGATGCTAGGGGGGGGAGCGAATATGGCTACACCTTC
NA,NA,TRBV4-1,TRBJ2-1,CASSHIADNEQFF,TGCGCCAGCAGCCACATAGCGGATAATGAGCAGTTCTTC
NA,TRBD1,TRBV19,TRBJ1-1,CASRIGTVPEAFF,TGTGCCAGTAGAATCGGGACAGTCCCTGAAGCTTTCTTT
NA,NA,TRBV29-1,TRBJ2-2,CSVLGTQNTGELFF,TGCAGCGTCCTAGGGACTCAGAACACCGGGGAGCTGTTTTTT
once,TRBD1,TRBV5-5,TRBJ2-7,CASSWVPGQGPSYEQYF,TGTGCCAGCAGCTGGGTACCGGGACAGGGCCCTTCCTACGAGCAGTACTTC
NA,NA,TRBV28,TRBJ1-4,CASSLLTRDKLFF,TGTGCCAGCAGTTTACTAACGCGGGATAAACTGTTTTTT
NA,NA,TRBV13,TRBJ2-3,CASSPGTLGPDTQYF,TGTGCCAGCAGCCCAGGGACATTGGGGCCGGATACGCAGTATTTT
NA,NA,TRBV5-1,TRBJ2-7,CASGYGRGYEQYF,TGCGCCAGCGGATATGGACGGGGCTACGAGCAGTACTTC
NA,TRBD2,TRBV7-6,TRBJ2-1,CASSSTPRLAGGGNEQFF,TGTGCCAGCAGCTCCACTCCTCGACTAGCGGGAGGGGGCAATGAGCAGTTCTTC
NA,NA,TRBV7-9,TRBJ2-3,CASSLSDSSISTDTQYF,TGTGCCAGCAGCTTATCAGATAGCAGCATAAGCACAGATACGCAGTATTTT
few,NA,TRBV5-1,TRBJ2-7,CASSLGGEHYEQYF,TGCGCCAGCAGCTTGGGCGGAGAGCACTACGAGCAGTACTTC
NA,NA,TRBV9,TRBJ2-1,CASSVWAYSYNEQFF,TGTGCCAGCAGCGTATGGGCATACTCCTACAATGAGCAGTTCTTC
NA,NA,TRBV6-5,TRBJ2-1,CASSSGNEQFF,TGTGCCAGCAGTAGCGGAAATGAGCAGTTCTTC
NA,NA,TRBV19,TRBJ2-3,CASSHPQASTDTQYF,TGTGCCAGTAGTCATCCCCAGGCTAGCACAGATACGCAGTATTTT
NA,NA,TRBV6-5,TRBJ1-2,CASTNYRDGYTF,TGTGCCAGCACCAACTACAGGGATGGCTACACCTTC
NA,NA,TRBV27,TRBJ2-2,CASSLWLTGELFF,TGTGCCAGCAGTTTATGGCTCACCGGGGAGCTGTTTTTT
NA,NA,TRBV6-1,TRBJ2-1,CASSETRESLNEQFF,TGTGCCAGCAGTGAGACCAGGGAATCTCTCAATGAGCAGTTCTTC
NA,NA,TRBV20-1,TRBJ1-2,CSARDGYGYTF,TGCAGTGCTAGAGACGGGTATGGCTACACCTTC
medium-sized,TRBD2,TRBV6-1,TRBJ2-5,CASSELAGDQETQYF,TGTGCCAGCAGTGAACTAGCGGGAGACCAAGAGACCCAGTACTTC
once,NA,TRBV30,TRBJ2-5,CAWSVWRETQYF,TGTGCCTGGAGTGTTTGGCGGGAGACCCAGTACTTC
once,TRBD1,TRBV5-6,TRBJ1-5,CASSLGDRGPNSNQPQHF,TGTGCCAGCAGCTTAGGGGACAGGGGGCCTAATAGCAATCAGCCCCAGCATTTT
NA,NA,TRBV11-1,TRBJ2-2,CASSPIRGGTGELFF,TGTGCCAGCAGCCCCATCAGGGGCGGGACCGGGGAGCTGTTTTTT
NA,NA,TRBV7-9,TRBJ2-7,CASSLEAGENEQYF,TGTGCCAGCAGCTTAGAAGCAGGGGAGAACGAGCAGTACTTC
NA,TRBD1,TRBV6-4,TRBJ2-1,CASRGTGSPYNEQFF,TGTGCCAGCAGGGGGACAGGTAGCCCCTACAATGAGCAGTTCTTC
NA,TRBD2,TRBV29-1,TRBJ2-7,CSVLYSGRVAYGQYF,TGCAGCGTCCTTTATAGCGGGAGGGTGGCCTACGGGCAGTACTTC
NA,TRBD1,TRBV13,TRBJ2-1,CASSLGTGLNEQFF,TGTGCCAGCAGCTTAGGGACAGGGCTAAATGAGCAGTTCTTC
NA,TRBD2,TRBV27,TRBJ2-1,CASNPQREGNEQFF,TGTGCCAGCAACCCCCAGCGGGAGGGCAATGAGCAGTTCTTC
NA,NA,TRBV4-3,TRBJ2-3,CASSLTEGLDTQYF,TGCGCCAGCAGCCTTACGGAGGGATTAGATACGCAGTATTTT
NA,NA,TRBV10-2,TRBJ2-7,CASSDNWGLSSYEQYF,TGCGCCAGCAGCGACAACTGGGGACTGAGCTCCTACGAGCAGTACTTC
NA,NA,TRBV2,TRBJ2-7,CASGPEDRLYEQYF,TGTGCCAGCGGCCCGGAGGACAGACTCTACGAGCAGTACTTC
NA,TRBD2,TRBV7-9,TRBJ2-5,CASSSAGGPNTETQYF,TGTGCCAGCAGCTCAGCGGGAGGGCCTAATACAGAGACCCAGTACTTC